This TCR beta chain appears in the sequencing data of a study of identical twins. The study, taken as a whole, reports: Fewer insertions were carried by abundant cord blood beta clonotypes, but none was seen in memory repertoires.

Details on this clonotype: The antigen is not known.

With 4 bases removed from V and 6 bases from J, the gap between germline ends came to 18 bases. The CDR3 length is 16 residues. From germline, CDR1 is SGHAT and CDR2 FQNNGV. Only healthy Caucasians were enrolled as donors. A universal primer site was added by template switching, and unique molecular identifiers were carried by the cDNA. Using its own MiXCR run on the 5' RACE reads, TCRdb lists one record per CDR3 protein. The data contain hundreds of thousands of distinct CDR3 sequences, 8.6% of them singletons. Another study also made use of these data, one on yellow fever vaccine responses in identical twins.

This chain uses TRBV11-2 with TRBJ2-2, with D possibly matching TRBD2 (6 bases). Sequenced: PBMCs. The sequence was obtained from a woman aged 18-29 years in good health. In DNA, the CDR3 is TGTGCCAGCAGCTCCCCCGGGAGCCCAAGGGCCGGGGAGCTGTTTTTT. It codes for CASSSPGSPRAGELFF.